This T cell receptor (beta chain) was recorded in a study of OX40 agonist ivuxolimab in advanced cancers. Looking at the study overall: While on treatment, patients had intravenous ivuxolimab at 0.01 to 10 mg/kg every 2 weeks. A male proportion of just over 80% was recorded, with mean age roughly 60 years and range about 23 to 90.

The table came from immunoSEQ multiplex PCR; TCRdb's copy has only in-frame clones and leaves some out. The sample includes roughly 89,000 clones, roughly 86% seen only once; the top ten take over 5%. Worth noting for this clone: Its cognate antigen is unknown.

Exclusion of a patient followed from autoimmune disease history or systemic immunosuppression. Germline V lookup: CDR1 SGHTA, CDR2 FQGTGA. CDR3 length: 14 residues. Trimming removed 3 bases from V and 10 bases from J, with 18 bases in between. Study-level findings and limits: There was clonal expansion of CD4+ and CD8+ blood T cells by week 6 at 0.1 to 3.0 mg/kg.

Sample: CD4+ or CD8+ T cells sorted from blood, taken in a trial of the OX40 agonist ivuxolimab. J is TRBJ1-2 and V is TRBV7-3, with unresolved D. The origin of this receptor is an adult with an advanced solid tumor such as melanoma, head and neck, liver or kidney cancer. CDR3 DNA sequence: TGTGCCAGCAGCTTCAGCCGGACGGAAGGGCCCTACACCTTC. Protein: CASSFSRTEGPYTF.